This T cell receptor (beta chain) was sequenced during a study of blood T cell repertoires in COVID-19. On the study more broadly: The United States, Italy and Spain supplied acute and convalescent COVID-19 samples.

Original processing methods: Nucleated cell number was recorded as an estimate derived from reference gene primer amplification. The repertoire was sequenced with immunoSEQ multiplex PCR; TCRdb's copy has only in-frame clones and lacks some. That table supplies the V and J calls and clone size; D and trimming were determined from the DNA. The table lists 25,000 to 35,000 clones, around 85% of them singletons. The receptor comes from a human donor with active COVID-19. The donor label of this sample is uncertain. The specimen sequenced was peripheral blood.

The DNA of the CDR3 is TGTGCCAGCAGGAGCCGACAGGGGGCGTCAAATGGCTACACCTTC. It encodes CASRSRQGASNGYTF. The genes are TRBV6-5 and TRBJ1-2; TRBD1 matches at 10 bases. The germline CDR1 and CDR2 sequences are MNHEY and SVGAGI. V lost 6 bases to trimming and J lost 6 bases; unmatched junction nucleotides: 10. The length of the CDR3 is 15 residues.